The present entry profiles one T cell receptor (beta chain) with its context. Its antigen remains unknown. The study reverse transcribed the entire isolated RNA, so it sequenced expressed TCRB transcripts. Here immunoSEQ multiplex PCR was the method, and the copy in TCRdb shows in-frame clones only, minus some. The sample includes roughly 160,000 clones, approximately 8.4% seen only once; the top ten take about 0.5%. Deletions cut 7 bases from V and 5 bases from J, with 14 bases between. The CDR3 covers 13 residues. CDR1 is SGHTA and CDR2 is FQGNSA in the germline V gene. These data belong to a study of beta chain features in type 1 diabetes. General study points: Whether HLA type affects TCRB rearrangement stayed undetermined in the present work. Type 1 diabetes patients had moderately but significantly shorter TCRB CDR3s in all four CD4+ subsets. Among patients, naive, central memory and Treg TCRB repertoires appeared more similar than among healthy donors.

This TCR was recovered from a young man with type 1 diabetes. Specimen: central memory CD4+ T cells from blood. The chain couples TRBV7-2 to TRBJ2-5; TRBD2 might be the D (6 bases). The CDR3 coding sequence is TGTGCCAGCACCCAAGGAGGGAGGGAGACCCAGTACTTC. Translation: CASTQGGRETQYF. The full variable domain, with the rest looked up from reference TRBV7-2 and TRBJ2-5, is GAGVSQSPSNKVTEKGKDVELRCDPISGHTALYWYRQSLGQGLEFLIYFQGNSAPDKSGLPSDRFSAERTGGSVSTLTIQRTQQEDSAVYLCASTQGGRETQYFGPGTRLLVL.